These T cell receptor beta chains were read from a single sample in a study of CD8+ T cells in alopecia areata. The method was immunoSEQ multiplex PCR; TCRdb's version includes in-frame clones alone and lacks a portion of them. The sample contains about 74,000 clones, 29% of which appear only once. The sample in question was CD8+ T cells sorted from blood, obtained at week 4, from a patient treated with tofacitinib. Every receptor here comes from a human donor with alopecia areata. Each CDR3 is given with its conserved first and last residue. A D gene is named only where the DNA matches it firmly. Size is stated for part of the rows, as once, few or many counts, or as a class when the clone is expanded.

V,size,J,D,CDR3,DNA
TRBV5-1,few,TRBJ2-7,NA,CASSLAGEQYF,TGCGCCAGCAGCCTGGCGGGGGAGCAGTACTTC
TRBV19,few,TRBJ1-5,NA,CASKGTGEAQHF,TGTGCCAGTAAAGGGACCGGGGAGGCCCAGCATTTT
TRBV29-1,NA,TRBJ2-7,TRBD2,CSVFPAGVYEQYF,TGCAGCGTTTTCCCAGCGGGAGTGTACGAGCAGTACTTC
TRBV6-6,few,TRBJ1-5,NA,CASRNSEAQHF,TGTGCCAGCAGGAACAGTGAAGCCCAGCATTTT
TRBV4-1,NA,TRBJ2-2,NA,CASSQDVTGELFF,TGCGCCAGCAGCCAAGACGTCACCGGGGAGCTGTTTTTT
TRBV28,NA,TRBJ1-1,TRBD1,CASSSVPGQGLGTEAFF,TGTGCCAGCAGTTCTGTCCCGGGACAGGGGCTTGGAACTGAAGCTTTCTTT
TRBV29-1,once,TRBJ1-2,NA,CSVPGLQGGYTF,TGCAGCGTTCCCGGCCTCCAGGGTGGCTACACCTTC
TRBV2,NA,TRBJ2-3,NA,CASREDTQYF,TGTGCCAGCAGGGAGGATACGCAGTATTTT
TRBV7-9,NA,TRBJ1-1,NA,CASSLPGSEAFF,TGTGCCAGCAGCCTCCCGGGTTCTGAAGCTTTCTTT
TRBV10-3,NA,TRBJ2-7,NA,CAISGGSPYEQYF,TGTGCCATCAGTGGGGGTTCCCCCTACGAGCAGTACTTC
TRBV2,NA,TRBJ1-1,TRBD1,CASHSGQGMNTEAFF,TGTGCCAGCCACTCCGGACAGGGCATGAACACTGAAGCTTTCTTT
TRBV29-1,NA,TRBJ2-2,NA,CSVATDTGELFF,TGCAGCGTTGCTACAGACACCGGGGAGCTGTTTTTT
TRBV29-1,NA,TRBJ2-7,TRBD1,CSVTGTVQPEQYF,TGCAGCGTCACCGGGACAGTCCAGCCCGAGCAGTACTTC
TRBV27,few,TRBJ1-2,NA,CASSQQGVYGYTF,TGTGCCAGCAGCCAGCAGGGAGTTTATGGCTACACCTTC
TRBV9,NA,TRBJ2-1,NA,CASSVDGVREQFF,TGTGCCAGCAGCGTAGACGGGGTTAGGGAGCAGTTCTTC
TRBV9,few,TRBJ2-7,TRBD2,CASGSGGPSYEQYF,TGTGCCAGCGGTAGCGGGGGGCCCTCCTACGAGCAGTACTTC
TRBV7-9,NA,TRBJ2-5,NA,CASSLGQMGDQYF,TGTGCCAGCAGCTTAGGGCAGATGGGCGACCAGTACTTC
TRBV27,NA,TRBJ1-2,NA,CASAAGLNYGYTF,TGTGCCAGCGCGGCAGGGCTTAACTATGGCTACACCTTC
TRBV5-1,few,TRBJ2-1,NA,CASSSQTDSLAGFF,TGCGCCAGCAGCTCACAGACAGACAGCTTGGCGGGGTTCTTC
TRBV18,few,TRBJ2-7,NA,CASRGRHSYEQYF,TGTGCCAGCCGAGGGCGCCACTCCTACGAGCAGTACTTC
TRBV4-1,few,TRBJ1-1,TRBD1,CASSQEGGTGLNTEAFF,TGCGCCAGCAGCCAAGAAGGGGGGACAGGGCTGAACACTGAAGCTTTCTTT
TRBV2,few,TRBJ2-1,TRBD2,CASSEGLAAYNEQFF,TGTGCCAGCAGTGAAGGGCTAGCGGCTTACAATGAGCAGTTCTTC
TRBV4-3,NA,TRBJ2-1,TRBD2,CASSQGTSGLSSYNEQFF,TGCGCCAGCAGCCAAGGGACTAGCGGGCTGAGCTCCTACAATGAGCAGTTCTTC